This is a list of T cell receptor beta chains from one sample in a study of blood T cell repertoires in COVID-19. Repertoires were generated with immunoSEQ multiplex PCR, while TCRdb's copy carries only in-frame clones and drops some. This table holds 42,000 or so clones, around 82% found once. The sequencing sample was made of peripheral blood. The receptor source for this set is a man older than 75 with acute or convalescent COVID-19. Both conserved end residues are part of each CDR3. A D gene is named only where the DNA matches it firmly. Rows give clone size only sometimes, using once, few, many, or a class for an expanded clone.

clone_size d_call j_call v_call cdr3_nt cdr3_aa
NA TRBD1 TRBJ1-6 TRBV7-9 TGTGCCAGCAGCTCGACAGGGGCCAATTCACCCCTCCACTTT CASSSTGANSPLHF
few NA TRBJ1-1 TRBV7-2 TGTGCCTCCTCAAACGACAGAGACACTGAAGCTTTCTTT CASSNDRDTEAFF
NA NA TRBJ2-7 TRBV19 TGTGCCAGTAGTCCGAAGGGGGGGTTCTCCTACGAGCAGTACTTC CASSPKGGFSYEQYF
NA NA TRBJ1-3 TRBV30 TGTGCCTGGAGGTGGACAGCTGCAAACACCATATATTTT CAWRWTAANTIYF
NA NA TRBJ1-4 TRBV29-1 TGCAGTTACAGAGCAACTAATGAAAAACTGTTTTTT CSYRATNEKLFF
few NA TRBJ1-2 TRBV12-3/TRBV12-4 TGTGCCAGCAGTTTAAACAGTAACTATGGCTACACCTTC CASSLNSNYGYTF
NA NA TRBJ2-3 TRBV21-1 TGTGCCAGCAGCACCCGTATACGGGAGGGGGCCACAGATACGCAGTATTTT CASSTRIREGATDTQYF
NA NA TRBJ2-3 TRBV6-1 TGTGCCAGCAGTGAAGCGGGGGCAGGGGTGGCAGATACGCAGTATTTT CASSEAGAGVADTQYF
NA NA TRBJ1-2 TRBV4-1 TGCGCCAGCAGCCAAACTCTCACAGGAGCCTATGGCTACACCTTC CASSQTLTGAYGYTF
NA TRBD2 TRBJ2-5 TRBV11-2 TGTGCCAGCAGCTTATACGGCGGGGGGGAAGAGACCCAGTACTTC CASSLYGGGEETQYF
NA TRBD1 TRBJ2-5 TRBV11-3 TGTGCCAGCAACTTAGGGACAGGGGAGACCCAGTACTTC CASNLGTGETQYF
NA NA TRBJ2-2 TRBV18 TGTGCCAGCTCACCAGTACCCACCGGGGGCACCGGGGAGCTGTTTTTT CASSPVPTGGTGELFF
NA NA TRBJ2-2 TRBV7-3 TGTGCCAGCAGCCCAGGGGGACTGACGGGGGAGCTGTTTTTT CASSPGGLTGELFF
NA NA TRBJ2-7 TRBV5-6 TGTGCCAGCAGCTTGGACAGGACAACCTACGAGCAGTACTTC CASSLDRTTYEQYF
NA TRBD2 TRBJ2-4 TRBV6-1 TGTGCCAGCAGTGAAGCTTGGACTAGCGGGAAGTTAGCCAAAAACATTCAGTACTTC CASSEAWTSGKLAKNIQYF
NA TRBD2 TRBJ2-2 TRBV5-1 TGCGCCAGCAGCGCCTTAGCGGGAGAAGTCACCGGGGAGCTGTTTTTT CASSALAGEVTGELFF
NA NA TRBJ1-5 TRBV12-5 TGTGCTAGTGGTTTGGGGAGGACAGGCAATCAGCCCCAGCATTTT CASGLGRTGNQPQHF
NA NA TRBJ2-3 TRBV6-1 TGTGCCAGCAGTGAAGGAAGGAGGAACACAGATACGCAGTATTTT CASSEGRRNTDTQYF
NA NA TRBJ2-3 TRBV3-1/TRBV3-2 TGTGCCAGCAGCCAAGTCGGAGATACGCAGTATTTT CASSQVGDTQYF
NA NA TRBJ1-1 TRBV6-5 TGTGCCAGCAGCCAGGCTGGAATGGCTGAAGCTTTCTTT CASSQAGMAEAFF
NA NA TRBJ2-2 TRBV28 TGTGCCAGTGGTGGGGCCGGGACTCAGTTCGCCGGGGAGCTGTTTTTT CASGGAGTQFAGELFF
NA TRBD1 TRBJ1-1 TRBV6-5 TGTGCCAGCAGCACAGGGGGCTTGAACACTGAAGCTTTCTTT CASSTGGLNTEAFF
few TRBD2 TRBJ2-1 TRBV11-2 TGTGCCAGCAGCTTAGCGGGGGCTAGCGGGGGTTCCTACAATGAGCAGTTCTTC CASSLAGASGGSYNEQFF
few NA TRBJ1-2 TRBV3-1/TRBV3-2 TGTGCCAGCAGCCAAGGATCGGCAGGCTATGGCTACACCTTC CASSQGSAGYGYTF
few NA TRBJ2-1 TRBV28 TGTGCCAGCACCCCCGCGGGGCTGGGCAATGAGCAGTTCTTC CASTPAGLGNEQFF
NA TRBD1 TRBJ1-2 TRBV5-1 TGCGCCAGCAGCTTCAGGGGGCGCGAGGATGGCTACACCTTC CASSFRGREDGYTF
NA NA TRBJ1-5 TRBV4-2 TGTGCCAGCAGCCAACACACAGGGAAGCAGCCCCAGCATTTT CASSQHTGKQPQHF
once TRBD2 TRBJ2-3 TRBV5-4 TGTGCCAGCAGCTTAGGGCTAGCGGTGACAGATACGCAGTATTTT CASSLGLAVTDTQYF
NA TRBD1 TRBJ1-2 TRBV2 TGTGCCAGCAGGCCCGGGACAGGGGCAGGGGGCTACACCTTC CASRPGTGAGGYTF
NA TRBD2 TRBJ2-3 TRBV25-1 TGTGCCAGCAGAATGCGGGGGTTGAGCACAGATACGCAGTATTTT CASRMRGLSTDTQYF
NA NA TRBJ1-1 TRBV19 TGTGCCAGTAGTTTTAAGGACAGTGAAGCTTTCTTT CASSFKDSEAFF
NA NA TRBJ1-2 TRBV3-1/TRBV3-2 TGTGCCAGCAGCCAAGATTCACAGGTCTATGGCTACACCTTC CASSQDSQVYGYTF
NA NA TRBJ2-7 TRBV28 TGTGCCAGCAGGGACCCGGGACATTCGCTCTCCTACGAGCAGTACTTC CASRDPGHSLSYEQYF
once NA TRBJ2-1 TRBV2 TGTGCCAGCAGTGATCAGGGGAGCTCCTACAATGAGCAGTTCTTC CASSDQGSSYNEQFF
NA TRBD2 TRBJ2-1 TRBV5-1 TGCGCCAGCAGCCCGAGACTAGCGGGAGGGCCCCATGAGCAGTTCTTC CASSPRLAGGPHEQFF
NA NA TRBJ2-7 TRBV18 TGTGCCAGCTCAACAACGGCGGACTACGAGCAGTACTTC CASSTTADYEQYF
NA NA TRBJ2-2 TRBV5-1 TGCGCCAGCAGCTTGGCCCTACTGGTTACCACCGGGGAGCTGTTTTTT CASSLALLVTTGELFF
NA TRBD1 TRBJ1-2 TRBV29-1 TGCAGCGTCAACAGGGGAATCTATGGCTACACCTTC CSVNRGIYGYTF
NA NA TRBJ2-2 TRBV28 TGTGCCAGCAGTTTTGGCAGTAAGGACACCCCTCGCTTT CASSFGSKDTPRF
NA NA TRBJ1-5 TRBV10-2 TGCGCCAGCGTAAGACAGGTTGGGCAGCCCCAGCATTTT CASVRQVGQPQHF
NA TRBD1 TRBJ2-2 TRBV5-1 TGCGCCAGCAGATCGGGACAGGGGACCCCCGGGGAGCTGTTTTTT CASRSGQGTPGELFF
few TRBD2 TRBJ2-1 TRBV5-1 TGCGCCAGCAGCTTGTCGGCTAGCGGGAGTACAAATGAGCAGTTCTTC CASSLSASGSTNEQFF
NA TRBD2 TRBJ2-1 TRBV18 TGTGCCAGCTCACCACTGTCTAGCGGGCGCTCCTACAATGAGCAGTTCTTC CASSPLSSGRSYNEQFF
NA TRBD2 TRBJ2-1 TRBV20-1 TGCAGTGCTAGCCCGGGGGGACAGCAGTTCTTC CSASPGGQQFF
many NA TRBJ1-2 TRBV4-1 TGCGCCAGCAGCCAAGATCCGGGCTATGGCTACACCTTC CASSQDPGYGYTF
NA NA TRBJ2-2 TRBV18 TGTGCCAGCTCCCGCGACGAAGGGGGAACCGGGGAGCTGTTTTTT CASSRDEGGTGELFF
NA NA TRBJ2-2 TRBV15 TGTGCCACCAGCAGAGACAGGACAGTCACCGGGGAGCTGTTTTTT CATSRDRTVTGELFF
NA NA TRBJ2-7 TRBV5-1 TGCGCCAGCAGCTTGACAGAGACAGGCTACGAGCAGTACTTC CASSLTETGYEQYF
once TRBD2 TRBJ2-1 TRBV5-1 TGCGCCAGCAGCGTAACTAGCGGGGACTACAATGAGCAGTTCTTC CASSVTSGDYNEQFF
NA TRBD2 TRBJ2-3 TRBV6-1 TGTGCCAGCAGTGAAAGGACTAGCGGGAACACAGATACGCAGTATTTT CASSERTSGNTDTQYF
NA NA TRBJ2-7 TRBV16 TGTGCCAGCAGCCAATCGCAGGCCACAACCTACGAGCAGTACTTC CASSQSQATTYEQYF
few NA TRBJ1-1 TRBV20-1 TGCAGTGCTAGTAGGGAGGGGAACACTGAAGCTTTCTTT CSASREGNTEAFF